These 17 T cell receptor beta chains originate from one sample sequenced in a study of human T cells and chemical hapten exposure. Each CDR3 protein gets one entry after TCRdb re-called the RACE reads with MiXCR. The profile shows tens of thousands of distinct CDR3 sequences, around 5.5% of them singletons. Time point of the sample: healthy volunteer bleed at 6 weeks. Unseparated into fractions, whole blood served as the source from which total RNA was extracted. Sequenced input: whole blood. These receptors came from a human donor in good health. Some clones in this sample may be carry-over from other donors' samples.

This clonotype appeared many times. This rearrangement joins TRBV29-1 to TRBJ2-3; D may be TRBD1 (6 bases). The CDR3 covers 14 residues. Trimming pared 8 bases from V and 2 bases from J, leaving 17 bases between. Germline CDR1 reads SQVTM; CDR2 reads ANQGSEA. Here the CDR3 reads CSTGGRGFTDTQYF. In DNA form, the CDR3 reads TGCAGCACAGGAGGCAGGGGCTTCACAGATACGCAGTATTTT.

This clonotype showed up just a few times. The chain employs TRBV18 and TRBJ1-2; 7 nucleotides align to TRBD1. The J segment lost 4 bases and the V segment lost 6 bases, leaving 11 bases of the junction unmatched. Germline V lookup: CDR1 KGHSH, CDR2 LQKENI. The CDR3 runs to 15 residues. The CDR3 DNA reads as TGTGCCAGCTCGCCGACGGGACAGAGAGTCTATGGCTACACCTTC. It yields the protein CASSPTGQRVYGYTF.

The rearrangement joins TRBV3-1 to TRBJ2-1; a possible D gene is TRBD2 (6 bases). The CDR3 loop spans 14 amino acids. V was cut by 4 bases and J by 7 bases, with 14 bases left in between. CDR1 and CDR2 from the germline V gene are LGHDT and YNNKEL (reference sequence). The CDR3 sequence: CASSPSHAGNEQFF. The CDR3 DNA follows: TGTGCCAGCAGCCCCTCCCACGCGGGGAATGAGCAGTTCTTC.

V is TRBV7-2 and J is TRBJ2-7, with D uncertain. In germline, CDR1 is SGHTA, CDR2 FQGNSA. V was shortened by 5 bases and J by 1 base, with 15 bases between the two germline ends. The CDR3 contains 15 residues. CDR3 sequence reads: CASSPSRTESYEQYF. Here the CDR3 DNA reads TGTGCCAGCAGCCCCAGCCGGACGGAATCCTACGAGCAGTACTTC.

This clonotype was counted at least ten times. This rearrangement joins TRBV9 to TRBJ2-3, with 9 bases identical to TRBD2. The CDR3 covers 18 residues. J gave up 2 bases and V 4 bases, and 14 bases lay outside the gene matches. CDR1 SGDLS and CDR2 YYNGEE come from the germline V gene. In DNA, the CDR3 is TGTGCCAGCAGCTCCCCTGGGGGACTAGCACCTTTCACAGATACGCAGTATTTT. Its translation is CASSSPGGLAPFTDTQYF.

The chain carries TRBV7-9 and TRBJ2-7, with D possibly being TRBD1 (6 bases). Germline V CDR1 and CDR2: SEHNR, FQNEAQ (reference sequence). This CDR3 spans 14 amino acids. Trimming removed 4 bases at V and 2 bases at J, with 12 bases between. CDR3 bases: TGTGCCAGCAGCTGGGGACACCGGACCTACGAGCAGTACTTC. Translation: CASSWGHRTYEQYF.

This clonotype appeared many times. The chain employs TRBV29-1 and TRBJ2-6; D is unresolved. Germline values: CDR1 SQVTM, CDR2 ANQGSEA. The germline V and J ends were trimmed by 6 bases and 0 bases, with 6 bases remaining between them. The CDR3 totals 13 residues. The CDR3 region has the DNA TGCAGCGTCCAGGACTCTGGGGCCAACGTCCTGACTTTC. This sequence encodes CSVQDSGANVLTF.

This clonotype was counted ten times or more. The chain uses TRBV6-5 and TRBJ1-5; 7 bases are shared with TRBD1. This CDR3 is built from 14 residues. Germline CDR1 MNHEY, CDR2 SVGAGI. V lost 4 bases to trimming and J lost 3 bases; unmatched junction nucleotides: 3. The CDR3 region has the DNA TGTGCCAGCAGTTCTGGACAGGCCAATCAGCCCCAGCATTTT. Amino acid sequence: CASSSGQANQPQHF.

This clonotype has just a few counts. V is TRBV10-3 and J is TRBJ2-3, with 7 bases identical to TRBD2. With V trimmed by 10 bases and J by 2 bases, 9 bases remained unmatched. This CDR3 region has 14 residues. Germline CDR1 ENHRY, CDR2 SYGVKD. The CDR3, as DNA: TGTGCCAGTCAGCGGGGTAGGGACACAGATACGCAGTATTTT. It is translated as CASQRGRDTDTQYF.

In nucleotides, the CDR3 is TGCGCCAGCAGCGTGAAGGATACGCAGTATTTT. It specifies CASSVKDTQYF. V usage is TRBV5-1 and J usage is TRBJ2-3; D is unclear. Germline-derived CDR1 and CDR2 are SGHRS and YFSETQ. This CDR3 is built from 11 residues. Deletions cut 4 bases from V and 6 bases from J, with 6 bases between.

This clonotype was seen ten or more times. This chain uses TRBV7-2 with TRBJ2-1; 11 bases are shared with TRBD2. CDR3 length: 16 residues. CDR1 is SGHTA and CDR2 is FQGNSA in the germline V gene. The J segment lost 2 bases and the V segment lost 4 bases, leaving 4 bases of the junction unmatched. The CDR3 DNA follows: TGTGCCAGCAGCTCACAACTAGCGGGAGCCTACAATGAGCAGTTCTTC. Translating it yields CASSSQLAGAYNEQFF. The whole variable domain, filled in from reference TRBV7-2 and TRBJ2-1, reads GAGVSQSPSNKVTEKGKDVELRCDPISGHTALYWYRQSLGQGLEFLIYFQGNSAPDKSGLPSDRFSAERTGGSVSTLTIQRTQQEDSAVYLCASSSQLAGAYNEQFFGPGTRLTVL.

The sample holds many counts of this clonotype. This chain joins TRBV11-2 and TRBJ2-3; possibly TRBD1 for D (5 bases). The CDR3 sequence is 15 residues long. Germline-derived CDR1 and CDR2 are SGHAT and FQNNGV. V lost 4 bases and J lost 0, with 11 bases in between. This chain's CDR3 is CASSSTGVSTDTQYF. DNA of the CDR3: TGTGCCAGCAGCTCCACAGGAGTGAGCACAGATACGCAGTATTTT.

This clonotype was counted at least ten times. The chain carries TRBV7-9 and TRBJ2-3; possibly TRBD1 for D (6 bases). Per germline, CDR1 SEHNR and CDR2 FQNEAQ (reference sequence). The CDR3 covers 17 residues. V was trimmed by 0 bases and J by 0 bases, leaving 13 bases between them. CDR3 nucleotides: TGTGCCAGCAGCTTAGCGTCAGGGGAGTGGAGCACAGATACGCAGTATTTT. Amino acids: CASSLASGEWSTDTQYF.

There are a few counts of this clonotype. The CDR3 DNA reads TGTGCCAGCAGTTTAGGAGAAAAGACTGAAGCTTTCTTT. Amino acid sequence: CASSLGEKTEAFF. The J gene is TRBJ1-1, the V gene TRBV2, with D unresolved. From germline, CDR1 is SNHLY and CDR2 FYNNEI. Trimming shortened V by 5 bases and J by 5 bases, and 12 bases separated the two germline ends. The CDR3 loop spans 13 amino acids.

This clonotype has more than one count but fewer than ten. The chain combines TRBV9 with TRBJ2-1; no firm D call. CDR3 size: 11 residues. CDR1 and CDR2 (germline): SGDLS, YYNGEE. V gave up 0 bases and J gave up 5 bases, with 0 bases separating them. The DNA of the CDR3 is TGTGCCAGCAGCGTAGACAATGAGCAGTTCTTC. Protein sequence: CASSVDNEQFF.

At least ten counts were recorded for this clonotype. The chain has TRBV7-8 and TRBJ2-3, with D perhaps being TRBD1 or TRBD2 (5 bases each). The germline V gene encodes CDR1 SGHVS and CDR2 FQNEAQ. Deletions cut 6 bases from V and 1 base from J, with 17 bases between. CDR3 length: 16 amino acids. The CDR3 spells CASSPTPGPRTDTQYF. The CDR3 DNA follows: TGTGCCAGCAGTCCGACCCCGGGGCCGCGCACAGATACGCAGTATTTT.

This clonotype was detected many times. The V call is TRBV10-3, the J call TRBJ1-5; D gene ambiguous. Germline-derived CDR1 and CDR2 are ENHRY and SYGVKD. V dropped 8 bases and J dropped 3 bases, with 11 bases sitting between them. The CDR3 runs 13 residues. The CDR3, as DNA: TGTGCCATCGGGAAGGGTGACAATCAGCCCCAGCATTTT. Protein sequence: CAIGKGDNQPQHF.